Here is one T cell receptor (beta chain) with its context. Its antigen remains unidentified. There are no base qualities to consult, and no much larger clone falls within one base. The source of the sample is a study of cytomegalovirus exposure and HLA in healthy donors (dated by TCRdb to about 2017). General notes on the study: According to a later analysis, one platform produced both the roughly 130 validation repertoires and the roughly 660 repertoires of the first cohort. The study aimed to test whether cataloging public T cell receptors could reveal signatures of past pathogen exposure. To predict cytomegalovirus infection status, the study combined high-throughput TCR immunosequencing, statistical association of individual TCRs with disease status, and machine learning. A separate validation cohort of 100 to 150 different subjects was used in addition to the roughly 620-subject first cohort.

The library came from the immunoSEQ multiplex PCR assay. Regarding the original processing steps: To diagnose cytomegalovirus status from the catalog of TCR beta chain sequences, a statistical classification framework was built. As stored in TCRdb, this immuneACCESS dataset retains in-frame rearrangements with V and J assigned. A fraction of the clones does not appear; measured against another copy, unresolved V genes explain less than half of the discrepancy, and the remainder lacks a known reason. For V, J and clone size, that table is used; D and trimming come from the DNA. This sample has fewer than 250,000 clones in its table, and over 75% of those were observed once. The biggest ten clones account for roughly 2% of the sample. The donors were included in the validation cohort of 120 subjects, a group kept apart from the approximately 650-subject first cohort. V and J are trimmed by 1 base and 5 bases, and the gene matches miss 12 bases of the junction. CDR1 is given as MGHRA and CDR2 as YSYEKL, both from the germline V gene. From its cysteine to its phenylalanine, the CDR3 spans 17 amino acids. The CDR3 DNA has 51 bases and is translated from base 1.

The paper as a whole reports these results and caveats: The validation cohort had no HLA typing available for a later analysis, so co-occurrence within that cohort was assessed over all 130 or so repertoires. In the study, about 150 TCR beta chains were listed as associated with cytomegalovirus. Most TCR sequences were seen in very few donors, while some public TCRs were found in many individuals. Cytomegalovirus status was reported to be diagnosed by the classifier with high specificity and sensitivity in both the original and validation cohorts. In a later analysis, TCRs clustered in the first cohort were found to also tend to co-occur in the roughly 120 validation repertoires, with about 93% of cluster scores above 0. The authors suggested that the approach could potentially be extended to other disease states and immunological phenotypes. Three of the identified cytomegalovirus-associated TCR beta chains were confirmed in vitro to be specific for cytomegalovirus antigens.

The chain joins TRBV4-1 to TRBJ1-2, and TRBD1 aligns with 8 junction nucleotides. Sequencing was performed on PBMCs. The TCR was taken from a woman between 18 and 29 years old in good health and CMV-seropositive. The CDR3: CASSQVHQPGGPYGYTF. In nucleotide form, the sequence is TGCGCCAGCAGCCAAGTCCATCAACCAGGGGGCCCTTATGGCTACACCTTC.